Shown below are 25 T cell receptor beta chains from a single sample sequenced in a study of T cells in Graves' hyperthyroidism and ophthalmopathy. Amplification yielded TCR beta CDR3 regions, with RNA transcripts as the source. TCR CDR3 underwent first-round RT-PCR with the HTBI primer set. Via MiXCR, TCRdb re-called the multiplex PCR reads, giving one row per CDR3 protein. Found here are about 250,000 distinct CDR3 sequences, roughly 22% of them singletons; the top ten hold around 60%. The sample taken for sequencing was blood. These receptors came from a man between 25 and 39 years old with Graves' ophthalmopathy.

This clonotype occurred a few times. The CDR3 coding sequence is TGTGCCAGCAGCCAATCCTCAGGGGCCTACGAGCAGTACTTC. Its translation: CASSQSSGAYEQYF. The rearrangement uses TRBV14 and TRBJ2-7; TRBD1 might be the D (6 bases). Per germline, CDR1 SGHDN and CDR2 FVKESK. V shed 2 bases and J shed 2 bases, with 10 bases lying between them. The CDR3 has 14 amino acids.

This clonotype was seen more than once but under ten times. The rearrangement uses TRBV3-1 and TRBJ2-7; a weak D match, TRBD1 (6 bases). V lost 3 bases and J 3 bases, leaving 15 bases between the germline ends. Germline V lookup: CDR1 LGHDT, CDR2 YNNKEL (reference sequence). The CDR3 is 15 amino acids. CDR3 in DNA: TGTGCCAGCAGCCAGCTACCGGGACAAGACTACGAGCAGTACTTC. Residues: CASSQLPGQDYEQYF.

Many counts were recorded for this clonotype. The chain recombines TRBV7-9 with TRBJ1-1, with no clear D. Trimming pared 7 bases from V and 6 bases from J, leaving 15 bases between. Germline V gene sequence: CDR1 SEHNR, CDR2 FQNEAQ (reference sequence). The CDR3 loop spans 13 amino acids. CDR3 sequence: CASNMRFDAEAFF. DNA of the CDR3: TGTGCCAGCAACATGAGGTTCGACGCTGAAGCTTTCTTT.

This clonotype was observed a handful of times. The chain couples TRBV24-1 to TRBJ2-3; D is uncertain. The germline CDR1 and CDR2 sequences are KGHDR and SFDVKD. CDR3 length: 12 amino acids. V was pared by 11 bases and J by 4 bases, with 12 bases between. Written as DNA, the CDR3 is TGTGCCATCCGAGACCGGTCAGATACGCAGTATTTT. Translation: CAIRDRSDTQYF.

This clonotype showed up just a few times. The chain recombines TRBV19 with TRBJ2-1; D call uncertain. The V and J ends lost 3 bases and 5 bases respectively, with 17 bases between them. This CDR3 is built from 16 residues. Germline lookup yields CDR1 LNHDA and CDR2 SQIVND (reference sequence). The CDR3 region is CASSISRLNPDNEQFF. CDR3 bases: TGTGCCAGTAGTATTTCGCGCCTGAACCCTGACAATGAGCAGTTCTTC.

Only a few counts were recorded for this clonotype. The chain carries TRBV5-4 and TRBJ2-3; maybe TRBD1 (5 bases). Germline CDR1 reads SGHNT; CDR2 reads YYREEE (reference sequence). V was trimmed by 1 base and J by 4 bases, leaving 13 bases between them. The CDR3 length is 15 residues. The CDR3 region is CASSLMGLQADTQYF. Written as DNA, the CDR3 is TGTGCCAGCAGCTTGATGGGGCTGCAAGCAGATACGCAGTATTTT.

At least ten counts were recorded for this clonotype. The rearrangement uses TRBV2 and TRBJ2-7; 10 bases line up with TRBD1. Germline loops: CDR1 SNHLY, CDR2 FYNNEI. The CDR3 has 14 amino acids. Trimming at V came to 7 bases and at J to 2 bases, leaving 5 bases not matched to a gene. The DNA of the CDR3 is TGTGCCAGCAAGACCGGGACAGGGGCCTACGAGCAGTACTTC. Its translation: CASKTGTGAYEQYF.

This clonotype was observed a handful of times. The chain couples TRBV7-9 to TRBJ1-2; 9 bases line up with TRBD1. Trimming took 5 bases from V and 6 from J; bases not matched to a gene: 7. The CDR3 totals 14 residues. Per the germline V gene, CDR1 is SEHNR and CDR2 is FQNEAQ (reference sequence). CDR3 in DNA: TGTGCCAGCAGCAAACAGGGGGCTCGCAATGGCTACACCTTC. Translated: CASSKQGARNGYTF.

This clonotype has only a few counts. The chain has TRBV4-1 and TRBJ2-1; D call uncertain. The CDR3 spans 13 residues. The germline V and J ends were trimmed by 4 bases and 2 bases, with 6 bases remaining between them. Germline V CDR1 and CDR2: MGHRA, YSYEKL. The CDR3 loop is CASSPSPYNEQFF. The CDR3 DNA reads as TGCGCCAGCAGCCCGTCCCCCTACAATGAGCAGTTCTTC.

The genes are TRBV20-1 and TRBJ2-3; TRBD1 matches 10 bases. V lost 6 bases, J lost 2 bases, and 5 bases stayed unmatched. There are 14 residues in the CDR3. The germline V gene encodes CDR1 DFQATT and CDR2 SNEGSKA (reference sequence). The chain's CDR3 is CSAGQGGYTDTQYF. The CDR3 bases are TGCAGTGCAGGACAGGGGGGATACACAGATACGCAGTATTTT.

This clonotype was counted many times. This chain uses TRBV12-3 or TRBV12-4 with TRBJ1-2, with TRBD1 matching 7 bases. The CDR3 is 12 amino acids. Unmatched junction bases numbered 1, after V lost 2 bases and J lost 7 bases. The CDR3 protein is CASSLTGAGYTF. In DNA form, the CDR3 reads TGTGCCAGCAGTTTAACAGGGGCTGGCTACACCTTC.

This clonotype was observed at least ten times. The gene calls are TRBV28 and TRBJ2-3; TRBD1 agrees at 9 bases. CDR3 length: 19 amino acids. Germline V lookup: CDR1 MDHEN, CDR2 SYDVKM. V shed 1 base, J shed 0 bases, and the junction held 11 bases outside the gene matches. The CDR3 region is CASSLLSQGTGTSTDTQYF. The CDR3 DNA is TGTGCCAGCAGTTTATTGTCACAGGGGACAGGGACTAGCACAGATACGCAGTATTTT. Filled out from reference TRBV28 and TRBJ2-3, the complete variable domain reads DVKVTQSSRYLVKRTGEKVFLECVQDMDHENMFWYRQDPGLGLRLIYFSYDVKMKEKGDIPEGYSVSREKKERFSLILESASTNQTSMYLCASSLLSQGTGTSTDTQYFGPGTRLTVL.

The J gene is TRBJ1-1, the V gene TRBV19; D is undetermined. Germline V gene sequence: CDR1 LNHDA, CDR2 SQIVND (reference sequence). This CDR3 region has 16 residues. Between the trimmed V and J ends, which lost 9 bases and 0 bases, there was a span of 20 bases. As DNA, the CDR3 is TGTGCCAGCACGGCGGGCCCCTTGAATATGAACACTGAAGCTTTCTTT. This translates into CASTAGPLNMNTEAFF. Drawing the rest from reference TRBV19 and TRBJ1-1, the complete variable domain is DGGITQSPKYLFRKEGQNVTLSCEQNLNHDAMYWYRQDPGQGLRLIYYSQIVNDFQKGDIAEGYSVSREKKESFPLTVTSAQKNPTAFYLCASTAGPLNMNTEAFFGQGTRLTVV.

The chain carries TRBV20-1 and TRBJ2-5, with D uncertain. Per the germline V gene, CDR1 is DFQATT and CDR2 is SNEGSKA (reference sequence). The V end was cut by 0 bases, the J end by 3 bases, with 14 bases between. The CDR3 has 15 amino acids. For the CDR3, the DNA is TGCAGTGCTAGAGAAGATTTAGCCACCAAAGAGACCCAGTACTTC. Protein sequence: CSAREDLATKETQYF.

This clonotype was counted between two and nine times. Here the CDR3 reads CASSFLGTSGSGEQFF. CDR3 DNA sequence: TGTGCCAGCAGCTTCCTGGGGACTAGCGGGAGCGGTGAGCAGTTCTTC. V and J are TRBV7-8 and TRBJ2-1; 14 bases line up with TRBD2. The germline CDR1 and CDR2 sequences are SGHVS and FQNEAQ. Germline trimming cut 3 bases from V and 9 bases from J; bases unmatched to any gene: 7. The CDR3 contains 16 residues.

The chain has TRBV29-1 and TRBJ2-1; D gene unclear. The CDR3 runs to 11 residues. The germline CDR1 and CDR2 sequences are SQVTM and ANQGSEA. The V and J ends lost 4 bases and 5 bases respectively, with 6 bases between them. The CDR3: CSVVPDNEQFF. The CDR3 DNA reads TGCAGCGTTGTACCCGACAATGAGCAGTTCTTC.

This clonotype was seen at least ten times. The chain joins TRBV7-2 to TRBJ2-5; D is unclear. The V and J ends lost 5 bases and 5 bases respectively, with 9 bases between them. Per germline, CDR1 SGHTA and CDR2 FQGNSA. CDR3 size: 12 residues. The CDR3: CASSKFGETQYF. DNA for the CDR3: TGTGCCAGCAGCAAATTTGGGGAGACCCAGTACTTC.

This clonotype turned up a few times. The chain links TRBV5-1 to TRBJ2-7; D unresolved. This CDR3 is built from 14 residues. V lost 5 bases to trimming and J lost 0 bases, with 12 bases between them. Germline V lookup: CDR1 SGHRS, CDR2 YFSETQ. Written as DNA, the CDR3 is TGCGCCAGCAGGTCCAGCTATAGCTCCTACGAGCAGTACTTC. This sequence encodes CASRSSYSSYEQYF.

This clonotype is a singleton in its sample. A much larger clone differs by one base, so this may be a read error. CDR3 nucleotide sequence: TGTGCCAGCAGCCCGCGTTTGAGACTACCGGGGGTCACAGATACGCAGTATTTT. Translated: CASSPRLRLPGVTDTQYF. V is TRBV7-8 and J is TRBJ2-3; maybe TRBD2 (6 bases). V lost 5 bases and J lost 2, with 23 bases in between. Germline lookup yields CDR1 SGHVS and CDR2 FQNEAQ. The CDR3 has 18 residues.

In its sample, this clonotype was seen a few times. V is TRBV7-8 and J is TRBJ2-6; D possibly corresponds to TRBD1 (6 bases). The CDR3 is 18 amino acids. The V end lost 2 bases, the J end lost 4 bases, and 18 bases lay between the germline ends. The germline gives CDR1 SGHVS, CDR2 FQNEAQ. CDR3 in DNA: TGTGCCAGCAGCTTAATTCCCGATTCAGGGGCCGGGGCCAACGTCCTGACTTTC. Protein: CASSLIPDSGAGANVLTF.

The genes are TRBV11-3 and TRBJ2-1, with D possibly matching TRBD2 (5 bases). With 5 bases removed from V and 2 bases from J, the gap between germline ends came to 19 bases. The germline V gene encodes CDR1 SGHNT and CDR2 YENEEA. The CDR3 consists of 17 residues. The CDR3 nucleotides read TGTGCCAGCAGCCCGACGGCCAGAGGGCGCGCCTACAATGAGCAGTTCTTC. Protein: CASSPTARGRAYNEQFF.

V usage is TRBV5-1 and J usage is TRBJ2-1; 10 nucleotides align to TRBD2. Per germline, CDR1 SGHRS and CDR2 YFSETQ. There are 16 residues in the CDR3. Losses at the gene ends were 3 bases for V and 6 bases for J; bases not matched to a gene: 9. CDR3 nucleotides: TGCGCCAGCAGCTCTCAGATCGGGACTAGCGTCAATGAGCAGTTCTTC. Protein sequence: CASSSQIGTSVNEQFF.

This rearrangement joins TRBV29-1 to TRBJ1-1, with D possibly TRBD1 on 5 matching bases. The V end was cut by 0 bases, the J end by 3 bases, with 8 bases between. The CDR3 has 13 residues. The germline gives CDR1 SQVTM, CDR2 ANQGSEA. The CDR3 protein is CSVEDRVDTEAFF. Here the CDR3 DNA reads TGCAGCGTTGAAGACAGGGTTGACACTGAAGCTTTCTTT.

This clonotype was found many times. The V and J genes are TRBV28 and TRBJ2-3; D not certain. The CDR3 totals 13 residues. Trimming removed 8 bases at V and 2 bases at J, with 11 bases between. Germline V lookup: CDR1 MDHEN, CDR2 SYDVKM. CDR3 protein: CASSRQFTDTQYF. The CDR3 DNA sequence: TGTGCCAGCTCTCGGCAGTTCACAGATACGCAGTATTTT.

This chain connects TRBV19 to TRBJ1-5; no reliable D call. Trimming pared 4 bases from V and 2 bases from J, leaving 9 bases between. The CDR3 is 14 amino acids. Germline lookup yields CDR1 LNHDA and CDR2 SQIVND (reference sequence). CDR3 coding DNA: TGTGCCAGTAGTAAGGGTGTAGGCAATCAGCCCCAGCATTTT. Protein: CASSKGVGNQPQHF.